Listed below are T cell receptor beta chains from one sample, sequenced in a study of blood T cell repertoires in COVID-19. Profiled with immunoSEQ multiplex PCR; TCRdb holds only in-frame clones, not every one. The sample carries around 210,000 clones, 85% recorded once. The sequencing input was peripheral blood. The receptors stem from a man between 60 and 75 years old with COVID-19, enrolled during active disease. Both conserved end residues are part of each CDR3. A D gene is named only where the DNA matches it firmly. Not every row has a clone size; where given, it reads once, few, many or a size class.

V: TRBV10-3
D: TRBD1
size: .
J: TRBJ2-7
CDR3: CAISGGTGGAEQYF
DNA: TGTGCCATCAGTGGGGGGACAGGGGGAGCCGAGCAGTACTTC

V: TRBV6-5
D: TRBD1
size: .
J: TRBJ1-1
CDR3: CASSYKGTDTEAFF
DNA: TGTGCCAGCAGTTATAAGGGGACAGACACTGAAGCTTTCTTT

V: TRBV6-1
D: .
size: .
J: TRBJ1-4
CDR3: CASSEGPGNEKLFF
DNA: TGTGCCAGCAGTGAGGGGCCTGGTAATGAAAAACTGTTTTTT

V: TRBV6-2/TRBV6-3
D: TRBD1
size: .
J: TRBJ1-4
CDR3: CASSWDRHEKLFF
DNA: TGTGCCAGCAGTTGGGACAGGCATGAAAAACTGTTTTTT

V: TRBV6-6
D: TRBD1
size: .
J: TRBJ1-2
CDR3: CASSFETGLGYTF
DNA: TGTGCCAGCAGTTTTGAGACAGGGCTCGGCTACACCTTC

V: TRBV7-9
D: .
size: once
J: TRBJ2-3
CDR3: CASSAGLGTDTQYF
DNA: TGTGCCAGCAGCGCGGGTTTAGGCACAGATACGCAGTATTTT

V: TRBV7-6
D: .
size: .
J: TRBJ2-7
CDR3: CASSLEQYSYEQYF
DNA: TGTGCCAGCAGCTTAGAACAGTACTCCTACGAGCAGTACTTC

V: TRBV6-5
D: .
size: few
J: TRBJ1-4
CDR3: CASSTGFSEKLFF
DNA: TGTGCCAGCAGTACAGGGTTTTCTGAAAAACTGTTTTTT

V: TRBV6-5
D: .
size: .
J: TRBJ1-1
CDR3: CASHRGGKRETEAFF
DNA: TGTGCCAGCCATAGGGGGGGGAAGAGGGAGACTGAAGCTTTCTTT

V: TRBV19
D: .
size: .
J: TRBJ1-1
CDR3: CASSIDPRAEAFF
DNA: TGTGCCAGTAGTATAGATCCCAGGGCCGAAGCTTTCTTT

V: TRBV5-1
D: .
size: .
J: TRBJ1-2
CDR3: CASSLVPNYGYTF
DNA: TGCGCCAGCAGCTTGGTCCCGAACTATGGCTACACCTTC

V: TRBV29-1
D: .
size: .
J: TRBJ2-3
CDR3: CSVRSTDTQYF
DNA: TGCAGCGTTCGTAGCACAGATACGCAGTATTTT

V: TRBV6-4
D: TRBD2
size: .
J: TRBJ2-1
CDR3: CASRGTSGRGEQFF
DNA: TGTGCCAGCAGGGGCACTAGCGGGAGAGGTGAGCAGTTCTTC

V: TRBV7-2
D: .
size: .
J: TRBJ1-2
CDR3: CASSLAGAPNYGYTF
DNA: TGTGCCAGCAGCTTGGCGGGGGCGCCTAACTATGGCTACACCTTC

V: TRBV28
D: .
size: .
J: TRBJ2-7
CDR3: CASSLSGDFYEQYF
DNA: TGTGCCAGCAGTTTGTCAGGGGATTTCTACGAGCAGTACTTC

V: TRBV4-2
D: TRBD2
size: many
J: TRBJ2-2
CDR3: CASSPTGGLAGSGTGELFF
DNA: TGTGCCAGCAGCCCCACTGGGGGACTAGCGGGTTCCGGCACCGGGGAGCTGTTTTTT

V: TRBV6-6
D: .
size: .
J: TRBJ1-4
CDR3: CASSPGRLREKLFF
DNA: TGTGCCAGCAGTCCAGGGCGCTTAAGGGAAAAACTGTTTTTT

V: TRBV6-6
D: .
size: .
J: TRBJ1-1
CDR3: CASSPTKHRGNTEAFF
DNA: TGTGCCAGCAGTCCAACAAAACACCGGGGGAACACTGAAGCTTTCTTT

V: TRBV9
D: TRBD2
size: .
J: TRBJ2-7
CDR3: CASSPELAGGQYEQYF
DNA: TGTGCCAGCAGCCCCGAGTTAGCGGGAGGGCAGTACGAGCAGTACTTC

V: TRBV6-1
D: .
size: .
J: TRBJ2-6
CDR3: CASSDSGANVLTF
DNA: TGTGCCAGCAGTGATTCGGGGGCCAACGTCCTGACTTTC

V: TRBV2
D: .
size: .
J: TRBJ2-5
CDR3: CASSEGFLGGTQYF
DNA: TGTGCCAGCAGTGAAGGGTTCCTCGGAGGGACCCAGTACTTC

V: TRBV19
D: TRBD1
size: few
J: TRBJ1-5
CDR3: CASSSPRRTGRGGRNQPQHF
DNA: TGTGCCAGTAGTTCTCCCCGCAGGACAGGGCGAGGGGGTCGCAATCAGCCCCAGCATTTT

V: TRBV4-3
D: TRBD1
size: .
J: TRBJ1-2
CDR3: CASSQGLAGGFLGYTF
DNA: TGCGCCAGCAGCCAAGGGTTGGCAGGGGGCTTTCTTGGCTACACCTTC

V: TRBV11-2
D: TRBD1
size: .
J: TRBJ2-3
CDR3: CASSPRTGPDTQYF
DNA: TGTGCCAGCAGCCCCCGGACAGGACCAGATACGCAGTATTTT

V: TRBV10-3
D: .
size: .
J: TRBJ1-5
CDR3: CAISESDSGANQPQHF
DNA: TGTGCCATCAGTGAGTCGGACAGTGGGGCTAATCAGCCCCAGCATTTT

V: TRBV19
D: TRBD1
size: .
J: TRBJ2-2
CDR3: CASSKGDRGLTGELFF
DNA: TGTGCCAGTAGTAAGGGGGACAGGGGGCTTACCGGGGAGCTGTTTTTT

V: TRBV28
D: TRBD2
size: .
J: TRBJ2-7
CDR3: CASIETSGSVEQYF
DNA: TGTGCCAGCATCGAAACTAGCGGGAGTGTCGAGCAGTACTTC

V: TRBV19
D: TRBD1
size: .
J: TRBJ2-1
CDR3: CASMGTGGGEQFF
DNA: TGTGCCAGTATGGGGACAGGGGGCGGTGAGCAGTTCTTC

V: TRBV5-1
D: TRBD1
size: .
J: TRBJ1-1
CDR3: CASSSQTGDTEAFF
DNA: TGCGCCAGCAGCAGCCAGACAGGGGACACTGAAGCTTTCTTT

V: TRBV10-3
D: TRBD1
size: once
J: TRBJ1-1
CDR3: CAISAGTGYAEAFF
DNA: TGTGCCATCAGTGCCGGGACAGGGTACGCTGAAGCTTTCTTT

V: TRBV10-3
D: .
size: .
J: TRBJ1-6
CDR3: CAISESPRADSPLHF
DNA: TGTGCCATCAGTGAGAGTCCCAGGGCGGATTCACCCCTCCACTTT